This TCR beta chain was recovered during a study of metastatic and nonmetastatic thyroid tumors. All patients reached thyroid surgery having received no treatment beforehand. This clone was picked up many times. Via MiXCR, TCRdb re-called the PCR reads. Of 20,000 to 25,000 clones in the sample, 16% were seen once. With 4 bases clipped from V and 0 bases from J, the junction kept 5 bases outside the gene matches. Germline-derived CDR1 and CDR2 are ENHRY and SYGVKD. The CDR3 has 15 amino acids. This receptor was obtained from a female donor with papillary thyroid cancer or a benign thyroid nodule (not recorded which). Some clones in this sample may be carry-over from other donors' samples. What was sequenced was tumor tissue. The chain employs TRBV10-3 and TRBJ1-2, with 7 nucleotides matching TRBD1. The CDR3 sequence is CAISANRGTNYGYTF. CDR3 DNA sequence: TGTGCCATCAGTGCTAACAGGGGAACTAACTATGGCTACACCTTC.